This TCR beta chain is drawn from a study of blood T cells in healthy people across ages. This clonotype has at least ten counts. The germline V gene has CDR1 ENHRY and CDR2 SYGVKD. The ends were cut back, 10 bases at V and 9 bases at J, with 19 bases in the middle. This CDR3 spans 14 amino acids. A second PCR, run for about 7 to 11 cycles, used a sample-barcoded 5' primer plus a J-beta primer mix. TCRdb re-called the 5' RACE reads with MiXCR, one entry per CDR3 protein. Among approximately 680,000 distinct CDR3 sequences listed, 32% were seen once. The sequenced sample was blood. The chain employs TRBV10-3 and TRBJ1-6, with D possibly TRBD1 on 6 matching bases. The clonotype comes from a woman of 80 years or more in good health. This CDR3 is CATRPRGISSPLHF. The CDR3, as DNA: TGTGCCACCCGGCCGAGGGGGATAAGTTCACCCCTCCACTTT.